This T cell receptor (beta chain) appears in the sequencing data of a study of T cell responses to AZD1222 COVID-19 vaccine. Sequencing used immunoSEQ multiplex PCR; TCRdb keeps in-frame clones, though not all of them. The sample records 100,000 to 120,000 clones, about 91% being singletons. This clone was recorded a few times. The CDR3 consists of 14 residues. V gave up 5 bases and J gave up 11 bases, with 19 bases separating them. Germline V gene lookup returns CDR1 LNHDA and CDR2 SQIVND (reference sequence). The gene calls are TRBV19 and TRBJ1-5; D gene ambiguous. The sequencing here drew on peripheral blood, taken 28 days after the second AZD1222 dose. The clonotype originates from an adult who received the AZD1222 COVID-19 vaccine. The CDR3 coding sequence is TGTGCCAGTAGTCCAACCCCGACCTTATCGGCCCAGCATTTT. It specifies CASSPTPTLSAQHF.